This TCR beta chain emerged from a study of shared clonotypes between healthy human individuals. Evenly divided among several immunoSEQ plates was the genomic DNA of each subset. Profiling relied on immunoSEQ multiplex PCR, and the TCRdb table lists in-frame clones only, not all of them. Seen here are about 600,000 clones, around 77% observed once, and the top ten hold approximately 12%. This clone was detected only a few times. Its antigen is not known. At the DNA level, this CDR3 is encoded by other sequences in the same sample as well. The V and J ends lost 5 bases and 1 base respectively, with 6 bases between them. The CDR3 spans 12 residues. CDR1 and CDR2 (germline): SEHNR, FQNEAQ (reference sequence). Whole-study findings and limits: Only blood underwent sampling, and tissue repertoires likely differ. The expectation was that sequencing depth would affect clonotype sharing among donors.

Extraction of genomic DNA in unsorted samples used about 81 million PBMCs. This TCR came from a woman between 40 and 55 years old in good health. Some clones in this sample may be carry-over from other donors' samples. Sequencing used PBMCs. The V and J genes are TRBV7-9 and TRBJ2-7; D is unresolved. CDR3 residues: CASSPGSYEQYF. CDR3 DNA sequence: TGTGCCAGCAGCCCCGGGTCCTACGAGCAGTACTTC.